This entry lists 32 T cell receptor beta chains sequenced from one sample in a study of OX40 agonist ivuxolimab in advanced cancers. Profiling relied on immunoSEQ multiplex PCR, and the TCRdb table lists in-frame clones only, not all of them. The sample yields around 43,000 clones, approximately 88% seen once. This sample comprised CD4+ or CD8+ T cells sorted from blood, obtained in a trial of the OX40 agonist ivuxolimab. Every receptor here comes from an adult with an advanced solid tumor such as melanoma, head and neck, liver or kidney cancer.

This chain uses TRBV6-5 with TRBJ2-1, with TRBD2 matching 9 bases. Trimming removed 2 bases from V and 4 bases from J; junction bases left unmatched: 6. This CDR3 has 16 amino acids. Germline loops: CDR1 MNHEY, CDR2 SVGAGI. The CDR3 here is CASSYQGLAPYNEQFF. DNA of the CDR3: TGTGCCAGCAGTTACCAAGGACTAGCGCCATACAATGAGCAGTTCTTC.

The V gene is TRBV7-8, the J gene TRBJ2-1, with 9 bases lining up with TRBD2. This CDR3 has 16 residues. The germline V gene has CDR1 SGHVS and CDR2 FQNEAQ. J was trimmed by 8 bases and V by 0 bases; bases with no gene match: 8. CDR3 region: CASSLAGGRGDYEQFF. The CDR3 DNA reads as TGTGCCAGCAGCTTAGCTGGCGGGAGGGGAGACTATGAGCAGTTCTTC.

The CDR3 sequence: CASSYGSNGFYEQYF. CDR3 DNA sequence: TGTGCCAGCAGTTACGGTTCCAATGGGTTCTACGAGCAGTACTTC. This chain uses TRBV7-4 with TRBJ2-7, with unresolved D. Trimming left V 6 bases short and J 3 bases short, with 18 bases between. The CDR3 totals 15 residues. The germline gives CDR1 SGHVT, CDR2 SQSDAQ.

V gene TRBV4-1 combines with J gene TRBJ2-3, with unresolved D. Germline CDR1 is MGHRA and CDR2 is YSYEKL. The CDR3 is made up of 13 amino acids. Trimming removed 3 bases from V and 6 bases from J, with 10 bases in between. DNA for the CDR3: TGCGCCAGCAGCCACGCGGTGGGGGATACGCAGTATTTT. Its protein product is CASSHAVGDTQYF.

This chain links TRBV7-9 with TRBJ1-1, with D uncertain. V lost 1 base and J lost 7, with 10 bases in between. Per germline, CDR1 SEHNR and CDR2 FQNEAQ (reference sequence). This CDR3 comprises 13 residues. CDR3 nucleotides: TGTGCCAGCAGCTTAGGAAGTCCGGTTGAAGCTTTCTTT. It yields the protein CASSLGSPVEAFF.

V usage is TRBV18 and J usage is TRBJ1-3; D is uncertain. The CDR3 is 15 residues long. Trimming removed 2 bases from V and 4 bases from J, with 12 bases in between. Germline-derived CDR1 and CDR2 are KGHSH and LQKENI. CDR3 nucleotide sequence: TGTGCCAGCTCACCAGCGGTTTCCTCAGGAAACACCATATATTTT. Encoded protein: CASSPAVSSGNTIYF.

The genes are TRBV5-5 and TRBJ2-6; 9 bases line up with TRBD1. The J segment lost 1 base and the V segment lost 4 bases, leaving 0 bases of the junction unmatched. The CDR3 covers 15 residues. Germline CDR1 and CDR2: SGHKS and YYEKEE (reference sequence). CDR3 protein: CASSGQGSGANVLTF. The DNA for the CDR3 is TGTGCCAGCAGCGGACAGGGGTCTGGGGCCAACGTCCTGACTTTC.

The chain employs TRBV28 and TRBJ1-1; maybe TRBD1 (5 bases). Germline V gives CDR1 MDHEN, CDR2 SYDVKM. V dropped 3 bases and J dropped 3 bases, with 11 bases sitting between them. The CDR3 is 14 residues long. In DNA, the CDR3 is TGTGCCAGCAGTTTTAGGGGTAGGGACACTGAAGCTTTCTTT. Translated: CASSFRGRDTEAFF.

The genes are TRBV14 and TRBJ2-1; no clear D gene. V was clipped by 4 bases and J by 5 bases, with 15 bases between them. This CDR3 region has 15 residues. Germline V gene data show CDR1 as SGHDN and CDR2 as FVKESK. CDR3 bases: TGTGCCAGCAGCCCTAGACCGCACGCACACAATGAGCAGTTCTTC. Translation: CASSPRPHAHNEQFF.

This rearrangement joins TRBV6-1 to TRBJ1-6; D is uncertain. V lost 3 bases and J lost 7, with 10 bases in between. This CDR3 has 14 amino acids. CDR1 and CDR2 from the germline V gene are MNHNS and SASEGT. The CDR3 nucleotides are TGTGCCAGCAGTGATCGGATGACGAATTCACCCCTCCACTTT. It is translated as CASSDRMTNSPLHF.

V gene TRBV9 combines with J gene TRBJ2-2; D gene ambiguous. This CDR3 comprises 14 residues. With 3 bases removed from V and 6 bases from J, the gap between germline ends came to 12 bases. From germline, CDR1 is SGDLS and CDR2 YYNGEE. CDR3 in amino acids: CASSDEALAGELFF. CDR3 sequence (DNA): TGTGCCAGCAGCGACGAGGCGTTGGCCGGGGAGCTGTTTTTT. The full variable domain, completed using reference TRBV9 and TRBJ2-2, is DSGVTQTPKHLITATGQRVTLRCSPRSGDLSVYWYQQSLDQGLQFLIQYYNGEERAKGNILERFSAQQFPDLHSELNLSSLELGDSALYFCASSDEALAGELFFGEGSRLTVL.

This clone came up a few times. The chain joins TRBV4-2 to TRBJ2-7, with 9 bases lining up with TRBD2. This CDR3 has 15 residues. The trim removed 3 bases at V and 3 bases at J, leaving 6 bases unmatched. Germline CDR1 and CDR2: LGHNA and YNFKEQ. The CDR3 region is CASSHLASGDYEQYF. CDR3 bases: TGTGCCAGCAGCCACCTAGCTAGCGGGGACTACGAGCAGTACTTC.

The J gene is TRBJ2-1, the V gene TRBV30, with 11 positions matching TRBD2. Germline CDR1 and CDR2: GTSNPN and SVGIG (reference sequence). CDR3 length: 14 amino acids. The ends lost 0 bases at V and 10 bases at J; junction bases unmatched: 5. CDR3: CAWSVLAGVTEQFF. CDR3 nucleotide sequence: TGTGCCTGGAGTGTACTAGCGGGAGTCACCGAGCAGTTCTTC.

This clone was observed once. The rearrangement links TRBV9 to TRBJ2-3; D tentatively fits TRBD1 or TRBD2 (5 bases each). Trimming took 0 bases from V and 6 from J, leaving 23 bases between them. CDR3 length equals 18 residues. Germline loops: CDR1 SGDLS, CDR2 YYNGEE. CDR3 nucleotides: TGTGCCAGCAGCGTAGCCACTCCTCGGGGACCCGAGGTGGATACGCAGTATTTT. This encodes CASSVATPRGPEVDTQYF.

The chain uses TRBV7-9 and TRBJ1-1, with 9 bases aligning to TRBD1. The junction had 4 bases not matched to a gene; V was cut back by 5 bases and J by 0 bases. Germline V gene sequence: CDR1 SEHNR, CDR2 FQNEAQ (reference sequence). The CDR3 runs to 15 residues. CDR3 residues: CASSNRDRVNTEAFF. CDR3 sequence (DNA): TGTGCCAGCAGCAACCGGGACAGGGTGAACACTGAAGCTTTCTTT. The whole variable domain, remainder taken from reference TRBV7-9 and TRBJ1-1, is DTGVSQNPRHKITKRGQNVTFRCDPISEHNRLYWYRQTLGQGPEFLTYFQNEAQLEKSRLLSDRFSAERPKGSFSTLEIQRTEQGDSAMYLCASSNRDRVNTEAFFGQGTRLTVV.

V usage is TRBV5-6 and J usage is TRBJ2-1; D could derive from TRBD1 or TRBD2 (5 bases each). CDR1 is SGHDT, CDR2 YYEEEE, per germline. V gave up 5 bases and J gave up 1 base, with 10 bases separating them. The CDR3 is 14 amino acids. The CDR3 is CASRPEGSYNEQFF. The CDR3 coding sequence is TGTGCCAGCAGACCCGAGGGGTCCTACAATGAGCAGTTCTTC.

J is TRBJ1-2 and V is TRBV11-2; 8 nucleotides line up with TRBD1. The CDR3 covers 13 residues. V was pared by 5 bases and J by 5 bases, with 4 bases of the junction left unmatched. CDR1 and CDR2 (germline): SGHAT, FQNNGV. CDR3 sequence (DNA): TGTGCCAGCAGCCGGGACAGGAGATATGGCTACACCTTC. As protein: CASSRDRRYGYTF.

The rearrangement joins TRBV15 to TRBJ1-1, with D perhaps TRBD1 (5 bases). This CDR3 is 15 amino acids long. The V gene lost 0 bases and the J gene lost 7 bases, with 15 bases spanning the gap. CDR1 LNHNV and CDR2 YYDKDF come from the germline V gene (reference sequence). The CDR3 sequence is CATSRDPPATGEAFF. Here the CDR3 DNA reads TGTGCCACCAGCAGAGATCCCCCGGCTACAGGTGAAGCTTTCTTT. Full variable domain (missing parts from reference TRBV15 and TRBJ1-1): DAMVIQNPRYQVTQFGKPVTLSCSQTLNHNVMYWYQQKSSQAPKLLFHYYDKDFNNEADTPDNFQSRRPNTSFCFLDIRSPGLGDTAMYLCATSRDPPATGEAFFGQGTRLTVV.

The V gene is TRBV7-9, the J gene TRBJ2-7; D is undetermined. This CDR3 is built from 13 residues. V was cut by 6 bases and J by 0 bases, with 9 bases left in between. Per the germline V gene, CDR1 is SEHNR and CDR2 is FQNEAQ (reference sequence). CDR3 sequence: CASSPLDSYEQYF. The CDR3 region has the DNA TGTGCCAGCAGTCCCCTGGACTCCTACGAGCAGTACTTC. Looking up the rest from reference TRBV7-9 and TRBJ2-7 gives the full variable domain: DTGVSQNPRHKITKRGQNVTFRCDPISEHNRLYWYRQTLGQGPEFLTYFQNEAQLEKSRLLSDRFSAERPKGSFSTLEIQRTEQGDSAMYLCASSPLDSYEQYFGPGTRLTVT.

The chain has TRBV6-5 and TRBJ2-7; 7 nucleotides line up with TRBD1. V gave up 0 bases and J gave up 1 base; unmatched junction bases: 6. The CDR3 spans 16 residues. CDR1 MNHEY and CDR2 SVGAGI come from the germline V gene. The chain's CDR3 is CASSYSTGQKSYEQYF. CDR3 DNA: TGTGCCAGCAGTTACTCGACGGGACAGAAGTCCTACGAGCAGTACTTC.

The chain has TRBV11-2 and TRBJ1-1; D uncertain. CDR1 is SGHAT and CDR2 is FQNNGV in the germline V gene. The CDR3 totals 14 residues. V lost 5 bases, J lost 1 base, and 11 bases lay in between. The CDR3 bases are TGTGCCAGCAGCCCGCGGACGGCGAACACTGAAGCTTTCTTT. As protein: CASSPRTANTEAFF.

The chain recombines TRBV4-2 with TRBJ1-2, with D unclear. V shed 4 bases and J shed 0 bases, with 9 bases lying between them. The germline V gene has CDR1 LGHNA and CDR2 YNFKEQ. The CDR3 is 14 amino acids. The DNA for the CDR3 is TGTGCCAGCAGCCTCGGCGGGACTAACTATGGCTACACCTTC. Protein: CASSLGGTNYGYTF.

The CDR3 DNA sequence: TGTGCCAGCGCCGCCGGAGGGGGGAGAAACATTCAGTACTTC. It specifies CASAAGGGRNIQYF. This rearrangement joins TRBV5-6 to TRBJ2-4; the D call may be TRBD1 or TRBD2 (6 bases each). This CDR3 contains 14 residues. Germline values: CDR1 SGHDT, CDR2 YYEEEE. The ends were cut back, 7 bases at V and 6 bases at J, with 17 bases in the middle.

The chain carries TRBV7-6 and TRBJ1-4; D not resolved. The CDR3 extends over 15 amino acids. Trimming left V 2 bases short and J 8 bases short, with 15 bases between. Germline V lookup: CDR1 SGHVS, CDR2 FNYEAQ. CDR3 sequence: CASSLLQREAEKLFF. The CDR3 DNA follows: TGTGCCAGCAGCTTACTACAACGGGAGGCGGAAAAACTGTTTTTT.

The CDR3 DNA reads TGTGCCAGCAGCCCGCAGTTCTTC. This codes for CASSPQFF. The V and J genes are TRBV7-3 and TRBJ2-1; D remains ambiguous. Trimming pared 5 bases from V and 12 bases from J, leaving 2 bases between. CDR3 length equals 8 residues. CDR1 SGHTA and CDR2 FQGTGA come from the germline V gene.

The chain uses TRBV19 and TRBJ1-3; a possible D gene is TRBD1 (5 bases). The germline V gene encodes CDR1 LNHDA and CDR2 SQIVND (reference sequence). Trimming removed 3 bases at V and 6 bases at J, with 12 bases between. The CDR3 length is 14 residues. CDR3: CASSISGGVNTIYF. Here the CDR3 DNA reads TGTGCCAGTAGTATTTCGGGGGGAGTAAACACCATATATTTT.

The CDR3 here is CASSDGSNTEAFF. The DNA of the CDR3 is TGTGCCAGCAGTGATGGTTCGAACACTGAAGCTTTCTTT. The V gene is TRBV27, the J gene TRBJ1-1; the D is unclear. Germline loops: CDR1 MNHEY, CDR2 SMNVEV (reference sequence). The CDR3 runs to 13 residues. Deletions cut 5 bases from V and 1 base from J, with 8 bases between.

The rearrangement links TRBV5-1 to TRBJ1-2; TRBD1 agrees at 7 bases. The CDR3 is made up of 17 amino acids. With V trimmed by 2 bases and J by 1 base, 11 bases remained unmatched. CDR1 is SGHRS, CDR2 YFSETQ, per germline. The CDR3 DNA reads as TGCGCCAGCAGCTTTGCACAGGGGTTCGACCTTAACTATGGCTACACCTTC. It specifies CASSFAQGFDLNYGYTF.

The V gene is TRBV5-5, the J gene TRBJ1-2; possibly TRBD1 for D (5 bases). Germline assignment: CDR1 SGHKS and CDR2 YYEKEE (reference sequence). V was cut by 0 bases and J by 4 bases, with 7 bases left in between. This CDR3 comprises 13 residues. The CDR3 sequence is CASSLGQLYGYTF. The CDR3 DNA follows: TGTGCCAGCAGCTTGGGACAGCTCTATGGCTACACCTTC.

CDR3: CASSEGRGETQYF. DNA for the CDR3: TGTGCCAGCAGTGAGGGTAGAGGGGAGACCCAGTACTTC. The chain recombines TRBV6-1 with TRBJ2-5; possibly TRBD2 for D (5 bases). This CDR3 spans 13 amino acids. Trimming pared 3 bases from V and 5 bases from J, leaving 10 bases between. Germline assignment: CDR1 MNHNS and CDR2 SASEGT.

The CDR3 region has the DNA TGTGCCAGCTCACTAGGGGAAGAGACCCAGTACTTC. Translating gives CASSLGEETQYF. The V call is TRBV18, the J call TRBJ2-5, with D possibly being TRBD1 (5 bases). The CDR3 is made up of 12 amino acids. Germline V gene lookup returns CDR1 KGHSH and CDR2 LQKENI. The V end lost 4 bases, the J end lost 3 bases, and 6 bases lay between the germline ends.

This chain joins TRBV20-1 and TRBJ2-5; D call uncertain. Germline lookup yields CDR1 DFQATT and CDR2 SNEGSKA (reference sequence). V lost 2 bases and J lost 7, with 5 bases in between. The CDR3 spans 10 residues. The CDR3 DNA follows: TGCAGTGCTAGAAGGATGACCCAGTACTTC. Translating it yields CSARRMTQYF.